Shown below are 27 T cell receptor beta chains from a single sample sequenced in a study of control samples from healthy donors and cancer patients. Clones were read by immunoSEQ multiplex PCR, and TCRdb kept only the in-frame ones, dropping some. The data contain about 65,000 clones, about nine tenths of them singletons. Sequenced sample: PBMCs. The receptors were gathered from a woman between 50 and 59 years old with colorectal cancer.

This rearrangement joins TRBV6-5 to TRBJ1-2; TRBD1 matches at 9 bases. V gave up 10 bases and J gave up 5 bases; unmatched junction bases: 11. The germline V gene has CDR1 MNHEY and CDR2 SVGAGI. This CDR3 has 14 residues. The CDR3 region is CATTQGANRYGYTF. CDR3 DNA sequence: TGTGCCACTACACAGGGGGCTAACCGGTATGGCTACACCTTC.

The chain couples TRBV2 to TRBJ2-3; D is perhaps TRBD1 (5 bases). The CDR3 spans 13 residues. The V end was cut by 11 bases, the J end by 0 bases, with 12 bases between. Germline assignment: CDR1 SNHLY and CDR2 FYNNEI. In DNA, the CDR3 is TGTGCCGACAGAACACCCAGCACAGATACGCAGTATTTT. It translates to CADRTPSTDTQYF.

This clone occurred a few times. The rearrangement joins TRBV14 to TRBJ1-3; D is perhaps TRBD1 (5 bases). V was pared by 4 bases and J by 9 bases, with 16 bases between. The CDR3 sequence is 14 residues long. The germline gives CDR1 SGHDN, CDR2 FVKESK. CDR3 protein: CASSPGGDLGTIYF. DNA for the CDR3: TGTGCCAGCAGCCCCGGAGGGGACCTTGGCACCATATATTTT.

CDR3 DNA: TGTGCCAGCAGTGCCACCGGGACTAGCGGGAGTGGATACGAGCAGTACTTC. It translates to CASSATGTSGSGYEQYF. The genes are TRBV2 and TRBJ2-7; 14 nucleotides agree with TRBD2. Trimming removed 4 bases from V and 4 bases from J; junction bases left unmatched: 9. CDR1 and CDR2 (germline): SNHLY, FYNNEI. The CDR3 loop spans 17 amino acids.

This clone appeared a single time. The chain joins TRBV27 to TRBJ2-1; tentatively, D is TRBD1 or TRBD2 (6 bases each). This CDR3 has 16 amino acids. V lost 6 bases and J lost 8, with 23 bases in between. Germline V gene data show CDR1 as MNHEY and CDR2 as SMNVEV (reference sequence). DNA for the CDR3: TGTGCCAGCAGACTCCAGACGGGGGCCCTTACGGATGAGCAGTTCTTC. Translated, it gives CASRLQTGALTDEQFF.

V gene TRBV27 combines with J gene TRBJ2-7; D gene ambiguous. This CDR3 contains 14 residues. Germline CDR1 and CDR2: MNHEY and SMNVEV (reference sequence). Trimming took 1 base from V and 2 from J, leaving 9 bases between them. The CDR3 is CASSLLTPTYEQYF. CDR3 bases: TGTGCCAGCAGTTTATTAACCCCCACCTACGAGCAGTACTTC.

This sequence joins TRBV7-3 and TRBJ2-3; a possible D gene is TRBD1 (5 bases). CDR1 and CDR2 (germline): SGHTA, FQGTGA. The V and J ends lost 5 bases and 0 bases respectively, with 9 bases between them. This CDR3 is 14 amino acids long. The CDR3 sequence is CASSQGDSTDTQYF. The DNA of the CDR3 is TGTGCCAGCAGCCAAGGGGATAGCACAGATACGCAGTATTTT.

J is TRBJ2-1 and V is TRBV30, with D hard to call. CDR3 length equals 11 residues. Trimming removed 8 bases at V and 6 bases at J, with 11 bases between. CDR1 is GTSNPN and CDR2 is SVGIG in the germline V gene (reference sequence). The CDR3 loop reads CANLRGNEQFF. CDR3 DNA sequence: TGTGCCAACCTACGAGGCAATGAGCAGTTCTTC. Together with reference TRBV30 and TRBJ2-1, the CDR3 gives the full variable domain: SQTIHQWPATLVQPVGSPLSLECTVEGTSNPNLYWYRQAAGRGLQLLFYSVGIGQISSEVPQNLSASRPQDRQFILSSKKLLLSDSGFYLCANLRGNEQFFGPGTRLTVL.

The V and J genes are TRBV18 and TRBJ2-5; 7 bases agree with TRBD1. The CDR3 runs to 13 residues. J was trimmed by 5 bases and V by 4 bases; bases with no gene match: 4. The V gene's germline CDR1 is KGHSH and CDR2 LQKENI. In nucleotides, the CDR3 is TGTGCCAGCTCACGCAACAGGGGTGAGACCCAGTACTTC. Amino acid sequence: CASSRNRGETQYF.

The chain employs TRBV6-4 and TRBJ1-6, with TRBD1 matching over 9 bases. This CDR3 contains 15 residues. With V trimmed by 3 bases and J by 9 bases, 6 bases remained unmatched. Per germline, CDR1 MRHNA and CDR2 SNTAGT. CDR3 sequence: CASSETGGGGSPLHF. As DNA, the CDR3 is TGTGCCAGCAGTGAAACAGGGGGCGGGGGTTCACCCCTCCACTTT.

The CDR3 spells CAYRQGMNTEAFF. The DNA of the CDR3 is TGTGCCTATCGACAGGGTATGAACACTGAAGCTTTCTTT. This rearrangement joins TRBV30 to TRBJ1-1, with 7 bases matching TRBD1. There are 13 residues in the CDR3. V dropped 7 bases and J dropped 0; count of bases not matched to a gene: 5. Looked up from germline, CDR1 is GTSNPN and CDR2 is SVGIG (reference sequence).

This clone was recorded a few times. The chain carries TRBV5-1 and TRBJ2-1; 7 bases match TRBD1. The V gene end was trimmed by 5 bases and the J gene end by 8 bases; junction bases not matched to a gene: 7. Germline-derived CDR1 and CDR2 are SGHRS and YFSETQ. CDR3 length equals 13 residues. CDR3 sequence (DNA): TGCGCCAGCAGGATTGGGACAGACGATGAGCAGTTCTTC. As protein: CASRIGTDDEQFF. Full variable domain (rest looked up from reference TRBV5-1 and TRBJ2-1): KAGVTQTPRYLIKTRGQQVTLSCSPISGHRSVSWYQQTPGQGLQFLFEYFSETQRNKGNFPGRFSGRQFSNSRSEMNVSTLELGDSALYLCASRIGTDDEQFFGPGTRLTVL.

The J gene is TRBJ1-2, the V gene TRBV18, with D uncertain. V was pared by 0 bases and J by 8 bases, with 13 bases between. The CDR3 has 14 residues. Germline loops: CDR1 KGHSH, CDR2 LQKENI. The CDR3 bases are TGTGCCAGCTCACCACCGCAGGACGGAGGGGGCTACACCTTC. Its protein is CASSPPQDGGGYTF.

This chain joins TRBV11-2 and TRBJ1-5; D gene ambiguous. The V gene's germline CDR1 is SGHAT and CDR2 FQNNGV. This CDR3 spans 15 amino acids. Trimming removed 5 bases at V and 2 bases at J, with 13 bases between. CDR3 loop: CASSPNVGGNQPQHF. The CDR3 DNA is TGTGCCAGCAGCCCGAATGTTGGTGGCAATCAGCCCCAGCATTTT.

The chain uses TRBV5-8 and TRBJ2-1; D gene ambiguous. V was shortened by 0 bases and J by 8 bases, with 12 bases between the two germline ends. CDR1 and CDR2 from the germline V gene are SGHTS and YDEGEE. The CDR3 loop spans 14 amino acids. For the CDR3, the DNA is TGTGCCAGCAGCTTGGTGCGCCAAGCGTATGAGCAGTTCTTC. It specifies CASSLVRQAYEQFF.

The J gene is TRBJ2-7, the V gene TRBV29-1, with 12 bases matching TRBD2. The V gene's germline CDR1 is SQVTM and CDR2 ANQGSEA. CDR3 length: 14 residues. J was trimmed by 4 bases and V by 6 bases; bases with no gene match: 7. The CDR3 DNA reads as TGCAGCGTGGGGCTAGCGGGAGGGTTGTACGAGCAGTACTTC. Its protein product is CSVGLAGGLYEQYF.

The chain links TRBV7-6 to TRBJ2-2; D gene unclear. The V end lost 4 bases, the J end lost 3 bases, and 12 bases lay between the germline ends. Germline-derived CDR1 and CDR2 are SGHVS and FNYEAQ. The CDR3 is 15 amino acids. CDR3 sequence: CASSSRKGHTGELFF. As DNA, the CDR3 is TGTGCCAGCAGCTCGAGGAAGGGCCACACCGGGGAGCTGTTTTTT.

The genes are TRBV11-2 and TRBJ2-7, with D perhaps matching TRBD2 (6 bases). The CDR3 totals 14 residues. V was trimmed by 2 bases and J by 11 bases, leaving 19 bases between them. Germline V CDR1 and CDR2: SGHAT, FQNNGV. CDR3 amino acids: CASSLNSRDSTEYF. DNA of the CDR3: TGTGCCAGCAGCTTAAACTCCCGGGACTCAACCGAGTACTTC.

V and J are TRBV9 and TRBJ2-2; no reliable D call. CDR3 length: 14 amino acids. From germline, CDR1 is SGDLS and CDR2 YYNGEE. Trimming stripped 2 bases from V and 7 bases from J, with 12 bases between. In DNA, the CDR3 is TGTGCCAGCAGCGTTTTTATCGGTAACGGGGAGCTGTTTTTT. Its translation: CASSVFIGNGELFF.

The chain carries TRBV6-6 and TRBJ2-7; 7 bases align to TRBD1. The CDR3 runs 16 residues. The V and J ends lost 2 bases and 3 bases, in that order; junction bases with no gene match: 10. CDR1 and CDR2 (germline): MNHNY, SVGAGI (reference sequence). CDR3 nucleotide sequence: TGTGCCAGCAGTTACCTATCGACAGGGAAAAGCTACGAGCAGTACTTC. This gives the protein CASSYLSTGKSYEQYF.

The rearrangement links TRBV11-2 to TRBJ2-3, with D maybe TRBD2 (7 bases). This CDR3 is 15 amino acids long. The V gene's germline CDR1 is SGHAT and CDR2 FQNNGV. Trimming pared 7 bases from V and 4 bases from J, leaving 18 bases between. CDR3 region: CASTLTRGGADTQYF. The CDR3 DNA follows: TGTGCCAGCACCCTAACCCGCGGGGGCGCAGATACGCAGTATTTT.

This chain links TRBV19 with TRBJ1-2; D call uncertain. The CDR3 is made up of 15 amino acids. Germline values: CDR1 LNHDA, CDR2 SQIVND (reference sequence). V lost 3 bases and J 0 bases, leaving 11 bases between the germline ends. The CDR3, as DNA: TGTGCCAGTAGTATTTTCGAGGGAGCTAACTATGGCTACACCTTC. This encodes CASSIFEGANYGYTF.

The chain employs TRBV6-5 and TRBJ2-2, with a weak D call TRBD2 (5 bases). The CDR3 runs 15 residues. V lost 6 bases to trimming and J lost 7 bases, with 18 bases between them. Germline V gene sequence: CDR1 MNHEY, CDR2 SVGAGI. In DNA form, the CDR3 reads TGTGCCAGCAGGACGGGGTTTGAAGGAAACGGGGAGCTGTTTTTT. Its translation: CASRTGFEGNGELFF.

CDR3 region: CASSLRDRIDIQYF. The CDR3 bases are TGTGCCAGCAGTCTAAGGGACAGAATAGACATTCAGTACTTC. The V call is TRBV2, the J call TRBJ2-4; 7 bases match TRBD1. The ends lost 5 bases at V and 8 bases at J; junction bases unmatched: 9. This CDR3 has 14 residues. Germline V gene lookup returns CDR1 SNHLY and CDR2 FYNNEI.

This rearrangement joins TRBV5-1 to TRBJ2-5; 9 bases are shared with TRBD2. CDR3 length equals 15 residues. The V gene's germline CDR1 is SGHRS and CDR2 YFSETQ. V lost 0 bases to trimming and J lost 2 bases; unmatched junction nucleotides: 2. The CDR3: CASSLGLAVQETQYF. Here the CDR3 DNA reads TGCGCCAGCAGCTTGGGACTAGCGGTTCAAGAGACCCAGTACTTC.

The chain employs TRBV5-6 and TRBJ2-1; no clear D. The V gene lost 0 bases and the J gene lost 4 bases, with 14 bases spanning the gap. There are 16 residues in the CDR3. The germline CDR1 and CDR2 sequences are SGHDT and YYEEEE. CDR3 loop: CASSLVRRWAYNEQFF. For the CDR3, the DNA is TGTGCCAGCAGCTTGGTTCGCCGGTGGGCATACAATGAGCAGTTCTTC.

The chain recombines TRBV6-5 with TRBJ1-2; 8 bases fit TRBD1. The trim removed 10 bases at V and 6 bases at J, leaving 13 bases unmatched. The CDR3 runs to 14 residues. CDR1 and CDR2 (germline): MNHEY, SVGAGI. CDR3 amino acids: CATSTGDGGNGYTF. The CDR3 region has the DNA TGTGCCACCTCGACAGGGGATGGGGGCAATGGCTACACCTTC.